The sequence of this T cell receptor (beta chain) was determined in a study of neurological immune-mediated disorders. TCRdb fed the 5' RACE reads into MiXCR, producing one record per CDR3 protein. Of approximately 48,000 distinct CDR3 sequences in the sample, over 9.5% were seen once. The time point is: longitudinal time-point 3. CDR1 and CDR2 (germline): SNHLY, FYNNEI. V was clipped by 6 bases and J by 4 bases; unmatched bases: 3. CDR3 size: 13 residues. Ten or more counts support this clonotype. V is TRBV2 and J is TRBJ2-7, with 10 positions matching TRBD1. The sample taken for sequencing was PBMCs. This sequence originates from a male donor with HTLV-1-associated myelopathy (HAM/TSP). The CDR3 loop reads CASSRDRGYEQYF. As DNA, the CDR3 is TGTGCCAGCAGCCGGGACAGGGGATACGAGCAGTACTTC.